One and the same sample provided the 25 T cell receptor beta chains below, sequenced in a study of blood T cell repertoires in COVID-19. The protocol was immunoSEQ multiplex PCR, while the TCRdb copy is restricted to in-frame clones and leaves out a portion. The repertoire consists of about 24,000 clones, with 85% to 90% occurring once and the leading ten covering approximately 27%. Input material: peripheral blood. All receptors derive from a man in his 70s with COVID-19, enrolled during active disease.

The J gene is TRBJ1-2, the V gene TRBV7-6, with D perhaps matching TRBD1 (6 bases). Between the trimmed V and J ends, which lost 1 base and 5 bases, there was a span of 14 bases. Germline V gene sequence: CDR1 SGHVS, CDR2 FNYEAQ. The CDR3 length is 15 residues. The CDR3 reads CASSLGAGTRYGYTF. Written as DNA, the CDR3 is TGTGCCAGCAGCTTAGGGGCCGGGACACGATATGGCTACACCTTC.

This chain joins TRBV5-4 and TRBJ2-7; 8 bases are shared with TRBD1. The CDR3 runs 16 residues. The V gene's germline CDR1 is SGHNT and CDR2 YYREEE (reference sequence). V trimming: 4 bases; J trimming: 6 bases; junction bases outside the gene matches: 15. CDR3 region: CASSPGTQGAPGEQYF. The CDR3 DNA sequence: TGTGCCAGCAGCCCGGGGACCCAGGGGGCCCCGGGCGAGCAGTACTTC.

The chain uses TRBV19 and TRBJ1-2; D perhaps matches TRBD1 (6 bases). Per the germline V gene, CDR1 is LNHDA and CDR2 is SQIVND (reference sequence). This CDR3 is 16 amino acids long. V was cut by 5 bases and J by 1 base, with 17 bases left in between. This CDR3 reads CASSSQGSTHNYGYTF. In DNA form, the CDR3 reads TGTGCCAGTAGTTCACAGGGATCTACGCATAACTATGGCTACACCTTC. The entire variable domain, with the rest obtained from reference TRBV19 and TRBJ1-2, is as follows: DGGITQSPKYLFRKEGQNVTLSCEQNLNHDAMYWYRQDPGQGLRLIYYSQIVNDFQKGDIAEGYSVSREKKESFPLTVTSAQKNPTAFYLCASSSQGSTHNYGYTFGSGTRLTVV.

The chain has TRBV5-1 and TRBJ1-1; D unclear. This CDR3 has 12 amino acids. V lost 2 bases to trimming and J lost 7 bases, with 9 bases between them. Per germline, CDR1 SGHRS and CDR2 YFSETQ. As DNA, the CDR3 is TGCGCCAGCAGCTTTACGAGGGATGAAGCTTTCTTT. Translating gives CASSFTRDEAFF. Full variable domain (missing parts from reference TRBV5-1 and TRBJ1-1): KAGVTQTPRYLIKTRGQQVTLSCSPISGHRSVSWYQQTPGQGLQFLFEYFSETQRNKGNFPGRFSGRQFSNSRSEMNVSTLELGDSALYLCASSFTRDEAFFGQGTRLTVV.

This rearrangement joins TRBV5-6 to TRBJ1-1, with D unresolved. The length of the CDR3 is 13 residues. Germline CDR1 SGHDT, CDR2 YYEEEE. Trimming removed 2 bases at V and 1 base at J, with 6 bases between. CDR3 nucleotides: TGTGCCAGCAGCTTAACTAGGAACACTGAAGCTTTCTTT. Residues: CASSLTRNTEAFF. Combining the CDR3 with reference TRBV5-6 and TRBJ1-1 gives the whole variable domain DAGVTQSPTHLIKTRGQQVTLRCSPKSGHDTVSWYQQALGQGPQFIFQYYEEEERQRGNFPDRFSGHQFPNYSSELNVNALLLGDSALYLCASSLTRNTEAFFGQGTRLTVV.

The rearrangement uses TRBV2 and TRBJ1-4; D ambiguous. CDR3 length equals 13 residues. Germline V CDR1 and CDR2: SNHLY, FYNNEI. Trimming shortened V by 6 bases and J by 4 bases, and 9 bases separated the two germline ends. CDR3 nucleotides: TGTGCCAGCAGACGCGGAGGTAATGAAAAACTGTTTTTT. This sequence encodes CASRRGGNEKLFF.

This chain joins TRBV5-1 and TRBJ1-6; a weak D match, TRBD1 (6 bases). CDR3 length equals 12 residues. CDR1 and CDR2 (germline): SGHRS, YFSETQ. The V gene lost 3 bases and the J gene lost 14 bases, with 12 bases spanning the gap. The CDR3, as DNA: TGCGCCAGCAGCTCTACCAGGGGCACCCTCCACTTT. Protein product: CASSSTRGTLHF.

CDR3 sequence reads: CASSEVLRGGYTF. CDR3 in DNA: TGTGCCAGCAGTGAAGTCCTCCGAGGAGGCTACACCTTC. The gene calls are TRBV6-1 and TRBJ1-2; D unclear. The V end was cut by 1 base, the J end by 8 bases, with 11 bases between. The length of the CDR3 is 13 residues. Germline V gene lookup returns CDR1 MNHNS and CDR2 SASEGT.

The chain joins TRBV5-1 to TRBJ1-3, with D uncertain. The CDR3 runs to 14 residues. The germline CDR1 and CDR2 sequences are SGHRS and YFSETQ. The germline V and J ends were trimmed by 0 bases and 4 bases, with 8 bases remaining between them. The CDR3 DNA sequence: TGCGCCAGCAGCTTGGGTAGTTCGGGAAACACCATATATTTT. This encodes CASSLGSSGNTIYF.

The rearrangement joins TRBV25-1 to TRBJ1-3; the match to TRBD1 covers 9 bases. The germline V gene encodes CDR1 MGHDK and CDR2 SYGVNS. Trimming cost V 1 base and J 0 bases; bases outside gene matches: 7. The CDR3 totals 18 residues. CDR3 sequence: CASSELSGTGRSGNTIYF. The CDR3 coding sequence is TGTGCCAGCAGTGAATTGAGCGGGACAGGGCGCTCTGGAAACACCATATATTTT. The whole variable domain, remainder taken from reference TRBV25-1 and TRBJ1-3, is EADIYQTPRYLVIGTGKKITLECSQTMGHDKMYWYQQDPGMELHLIHYSYGVNSTEKGDLSSESTVSRIRTEHFPLTLESARPSHTSQYLCASSELSGTGRSGNTIYFGEGSWLTVV.

The CDR3 DNA is TGTGCCTGGAGTGCCGGGAGGAGCTCCTATAATTCACCCCTCCACTTT. It yields the protein CAWSAGRSSYNSPLHF. The V and J genes are TRBV30 and TRBJ1-6, with no clear D. The CDR3 loop spans 16 amino acids. V shed 1 base and J shed 0 bases, with 10 bases lying between them. Germline V gene lookup returns CDR1 GTSNPN and CDR2 SVGIG (reference sequence).

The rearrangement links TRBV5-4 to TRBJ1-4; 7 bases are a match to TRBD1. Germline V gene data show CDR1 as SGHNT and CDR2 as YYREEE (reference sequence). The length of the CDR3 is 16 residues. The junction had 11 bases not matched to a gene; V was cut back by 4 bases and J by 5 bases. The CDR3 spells CASSDGTARRNEKLFF. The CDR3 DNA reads TGTGCCAGCAGCGACGGGACAGCAAGGCGAAATGAAAAACTGTTTTTT.

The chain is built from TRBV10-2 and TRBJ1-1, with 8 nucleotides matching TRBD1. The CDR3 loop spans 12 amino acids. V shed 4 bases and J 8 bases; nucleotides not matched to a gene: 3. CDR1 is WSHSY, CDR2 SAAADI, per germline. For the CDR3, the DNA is TGCGCCAGCAGTGTCCAGGGGGCCGAAGCTTTCTTT. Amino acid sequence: CASSVQGAEAFF.

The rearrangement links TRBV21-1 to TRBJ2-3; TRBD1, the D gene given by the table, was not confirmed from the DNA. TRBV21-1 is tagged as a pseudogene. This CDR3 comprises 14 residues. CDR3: CASIRDRGTDTQYF. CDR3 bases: TGTGCCAGCATAAGGGACAGGGGCACAGATACGCAGTATTTT.

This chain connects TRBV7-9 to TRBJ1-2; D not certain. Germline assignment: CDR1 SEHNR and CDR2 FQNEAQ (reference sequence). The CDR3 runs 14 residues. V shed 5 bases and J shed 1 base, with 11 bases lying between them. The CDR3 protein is CASSARQVNYGYTF. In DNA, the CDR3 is TGTGCCAGCAGCGCCCGACAAGTTAACTATGGCTACACCTTC.

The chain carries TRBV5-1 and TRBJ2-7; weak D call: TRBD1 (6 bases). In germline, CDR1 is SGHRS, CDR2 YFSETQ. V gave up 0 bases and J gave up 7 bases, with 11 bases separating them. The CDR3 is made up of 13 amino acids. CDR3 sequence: CASSLGTVQEQYF. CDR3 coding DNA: TGCGCCAGCAGCTTGGGGACAGTCCAGGAGCAGTACTTC.

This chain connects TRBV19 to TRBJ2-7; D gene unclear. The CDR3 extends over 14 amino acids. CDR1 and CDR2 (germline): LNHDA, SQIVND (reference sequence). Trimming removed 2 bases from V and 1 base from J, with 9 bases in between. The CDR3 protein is CASSIYPQSYEQYF. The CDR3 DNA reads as TGTGCCAGTAGTATATATCCACAGTCCTACGAGCAGTACTTC.

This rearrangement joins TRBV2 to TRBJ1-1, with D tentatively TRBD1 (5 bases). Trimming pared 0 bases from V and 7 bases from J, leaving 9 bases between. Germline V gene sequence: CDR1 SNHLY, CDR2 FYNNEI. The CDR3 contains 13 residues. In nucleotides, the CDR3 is TGTGCCAGCAGTGAAGCGCGGGACGGTGAAGCTTTCTTT. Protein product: CASSEARDGEAFF.

CDR3 in amino acids: CASSSYGSYEQYF. The DNA of the CDR3 is TGTGCCAGCAGCTCATACGGTTCCTACGAGCAGTACTTC. This sequence joins TRBV7-9 and TRBJ2-7; no reliable D call. Deletions cut 4 bases from V and 1 base from J, with 8 bases between. The CDR3 totals 13 residues. The germline gives CDR1 SEHNR, CDR2 FQNEAQ (reference sequence).

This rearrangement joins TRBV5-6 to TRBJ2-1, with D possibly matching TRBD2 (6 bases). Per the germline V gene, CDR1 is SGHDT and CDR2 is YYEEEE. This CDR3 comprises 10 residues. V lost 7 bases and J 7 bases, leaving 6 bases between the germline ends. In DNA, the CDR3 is TGTGCCAGCGGGAGGAATGAGCAGTTCTTC. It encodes CASGRNEQFF.

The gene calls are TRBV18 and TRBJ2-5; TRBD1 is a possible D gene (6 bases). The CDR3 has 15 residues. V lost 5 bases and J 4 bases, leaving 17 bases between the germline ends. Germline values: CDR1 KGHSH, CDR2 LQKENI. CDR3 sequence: CASSTQDSQTETQYF. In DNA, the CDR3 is TGTGCCAGCTCAACCCAGGACAGTCAAACAGAGACCCAGTACTTC.

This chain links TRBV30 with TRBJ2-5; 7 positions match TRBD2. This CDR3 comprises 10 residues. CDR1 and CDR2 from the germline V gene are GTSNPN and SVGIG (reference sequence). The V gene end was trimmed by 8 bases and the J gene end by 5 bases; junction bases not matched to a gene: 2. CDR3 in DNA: TGTGCCCTGGGGGGGGAGACCCAGTACTTC. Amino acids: CALGGETQYF. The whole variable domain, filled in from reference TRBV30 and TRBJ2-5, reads SQTIHQWPATLVQPVGSPLSLECTVEGTSNPNLYWYRQAAGRGLQLLFYSVGIGQISSEVPQNLSASRPQDRQFILSSKKLLLSDSGFYLCALGGETQYFGPGTRLLVL.

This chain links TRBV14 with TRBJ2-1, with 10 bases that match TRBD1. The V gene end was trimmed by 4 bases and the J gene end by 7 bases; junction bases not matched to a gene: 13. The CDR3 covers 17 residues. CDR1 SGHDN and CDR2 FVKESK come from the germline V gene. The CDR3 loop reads CASSRSTAGQGRNEQFF. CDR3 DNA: TGTGCCAGCAGCCGATCTACCGCGGGACAGGGGCGGAATGAGCAGTTCTTC.

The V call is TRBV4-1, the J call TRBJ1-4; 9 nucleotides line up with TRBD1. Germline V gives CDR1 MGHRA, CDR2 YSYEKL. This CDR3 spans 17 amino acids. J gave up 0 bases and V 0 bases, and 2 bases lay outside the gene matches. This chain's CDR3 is CASSQEGQGATNEKLFF. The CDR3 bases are TGCGCCAGCAGCCAAGAGGGACAGGGTGCAACTAATGAAAAACTGTTTTTT.

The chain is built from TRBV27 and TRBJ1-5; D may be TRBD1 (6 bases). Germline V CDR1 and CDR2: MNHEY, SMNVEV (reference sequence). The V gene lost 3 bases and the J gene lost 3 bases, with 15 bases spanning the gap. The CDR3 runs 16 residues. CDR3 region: CASSLGWQGINQPQHF. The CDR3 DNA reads TGTGCCAGCAGTTTGGGGTGGCAGGGGATCAATCAGCCCCAGCATTTT.